A selection of T cell receptor beta chains follows, all from one sample in a study of blood T cell repertoires in COVID-19. The table came from immunoSEQ multiplex PCR; TCRdb's copy has only in-frame clones and leaves some out. This repertoire shows about 220,000 clones, 70% to 90% found once; its top ten account for roughly 0.7%. Specimen: peripheral blood. These receptors all stem from a man aged 35-49 years with acute or convalescent COVID-19. The CDR3 runs from the conserved cysteine through the conserved F or W. The D gene is left open where the match is weak. Clone size appears in some rows only: once, few, many, or a class for an expanded clone.

v_gene: TRBV5-1; abundance: .; d_gene: .; j_gene: TRBJ2-2; CDR3aa: CASSFTSSRNTGELFF; CDR3nt: TGCGCCAGCAGCTTTACTAGCTCTCGGAACACCGGGGAGCTGTTTTTT
v_gene: TRBV5-4; abundance: .; d_gene: .; j_gene: TRBJ1-2; CDR3aa: CASSRRDTGTLGYTF; CDR3nt: TGTGCCAGCAGCCGTCGCGACACAGGCACCCTCGGCTACACCTTC
v_gene: TRBV3-1/TRBV3-2; abundance: .; d_gene: .; j_gene: TRBJ2-7; CDR3aa: CASSHRLSYEQYF; CDR3nt: TGTGCCAGCAGCCACCGACTATCCTACGAGCAGTACTTC
v_gene: TRBV27; abundance: .; d_gene: .; j_gene: TRBJ1-1; CDR3aa: CASSLGGLNTEAFF; CDR3nt: TGTGCCAGCAGTCTTGGGGGCCTGAACACTGAAGCTTTCTTT
v_gene: TRBV28; abundance: .; d_gene: TRBD1; j_gene: TRBJ2-7; CDR3aa: CASTTGVRGSYEQYF; CDR3nt: TGTGCCAGCACCACAGGGGTACGGGGCTCCTACGAGCAGTACTTC
v_gene: TRBV7-9; abundance: .; d_gene: .; j_gene: TRBJ1-6; CDR3aa: CASSLSQDFNSPLHF; CDR3nt: TGTGCCAGCAGCTTGAGCCAGGACTTCAATTCACCCCTCCACTTT
v_gene: TRBV27; abundance: .; d_gene: TRBD1; j_gene: TRBJ1-5; CDR3aa: CASRMTTSPGGNQPQHF; CDR3nt: TGTGCCAGCAGGATGACAACCTCCCCAGGGGGTAATCAGCCCCAGCATTTT
v_gene: TRBV6-5; abundance: .; d_gene: .; j_gene: TRBJ1-2; CDR3aa: CASTYTPGGYGYTF; CDR3nt: TGTGCCAGCACCTACACCCCCGGAGGCTATGGCTACACCTTC
v_gene: TRBV3-1/TRBV3-2; abundance: .; d_gene: .; j_gene: TRBJ2-1; CDR3aa: CASSQQLPLDEQFF; CDR3nt: TGTGCCAGCAGCCAACAACTACCTTTGGATGAGCAGTTCTTC
v_gene: TRBV11-3; abundance: .; d_gene: .; j_gene: TRBJ2-2; CDR3aa: CASSRSHTGELFF; CDR3nt: TGTGCCAGCAGCCGGTCTCACACCGGGGAGCTGTTTTTT
v_gene: TRBV12-3/TRBV12-4; abundance: .; d_gene: .; j_gene: TRBJ1-1; CDR3aa: CASSLGGSTEAFF; CDR3nt: TGTGCCAGCAGTTTGGGGGGGAGCACTGAAGCTTTCTTT
v_gene: TRBV6-1; abundance: .; d_gene: TRBD1; j_gene: TRBJ2-7; CDR3aa: CASSERKTDRSFYEQYF; CDR3nt: TGTGCCAGCAGTGAAAGGAAAACGGACAGGAGCTTCTACGAGCAGTACTTC
v_gene: TRBV6-5; abundance: once; d_gene: .; j_gene: TRBJ2-2; CDR3aa: CASSRGTPQTGELFF; CDR3nt: TGTGCCAGCAGTCGGGGGACTCCACAAACCGGGGAGCTGTTTTTT
v_gene: TRBV23-1; abundance: .; d_gene: TRBD1; j_gene: TRBJ1-2; CDR3aa: CASSGTGVRANYGYTF; CDR3nt: TGCGCCAGCAGTGGGACAGGGGTAAGAGCTAACTATGGCTACACCTTC
v_gene: TRBV11-2; abundance: .; d_gene: .; j_gene: TRBJ2-1; CDR3aa: CASSLDGGLPRLNEQFF; CDR3nt: TGTGCCAGCAGCTTAGATGGGGGACTCCCGCGATTAAATGAGCAGTTCTTC
v_gene: TRBV6-2/TRBV6-3; abundance: .; d_gene: TRBD2; j_gene: TRBJ2-1; CDR3aa: CASSYGGGLDREQFF; CDR3nt: TGTGCCAGCAGTTACGGGGGGGGACTAGACCGTGAGCAGTTCTTC
v_gene: TRBV6-1; abundance: .; d_gene: .; j_gene: TRBJ2-2; CDR3aa: CASSEVGGTGELFF; CDR3nt: TGTGCCAGCAGTGAAGTAGGGGGCACCGGGGAGCTGTTTTTT
v_gene: TRBV19; abundance: .; d_gene: .; j_gene: TRBJ2-7; CDR3aa: CASSTRQAGGEQYF; CDR3nt: TGTGCCAGTAGTACCAGACAGGCTGGGGGAGAGCAGTACTTC
v_gene: TRBV20-1; abundance: few; d_gene: .; j_gene: TRBJ2-1; CDR3aa: CSARLYNEQFF; CDR3nt: TGCAGTGCTAGACTCTACAATGAGCAGTTCTTC
v_gene: TRBV19; abundance: .; d_gene: .; j_gene: TRBJ1-3; CDR3aa: CASSISLSSGNTIYF; CDR3nt: TGTGCCAGTAGTATTAGCTTAAGCTCTGGAAACACCATATATTTT
v_gene: TRBV2; abundance: once; d_gene: .; j_gene: TRBJ2-1; CDR3aa: CASSETRLYNEQFF; CDR3nt: TGTGCCAGCAGTGAAACTAGACTCTACAATGAGCAGTTCTTC
v_gene: TRBV9; abundance: once; d_gene: TRBD2; j_gene: TRBJ2-1; CDR3aa: CASSAFGDSGFDEQFF; CDR3nt: TGTGCCAGCAGCGCCTTCGGGGATAGCGGGTTCGATGAGCAGTTCTTC
v_gene: TRBV27; abundance: .; d_gene: .; j_gene: TRBJ1-1; CDR3aa: CASSFSGFTEAFF; CDR3nt: TGTGCCAGCAGTTTTTCAGGGTTCACTGAAGCTTTCTTT
v_gene: TRBV28; abundance: .; d_gene: TRBD1; j_gene: TRBJ2-7; CDR3aa: CASSLRQGVGEQYF; CDR3nt: TGTGCCAGCAGTTTAAGGCAGGGGGTGGGAGAGCAGTACTTC
v_gene: TRBV5-1; abundance: .; d_gene: TRBD1; j_gene: TRBJ2-7; CDR3aa: CASSLGGTGGTSSYEQYF; CDR3nt: TGCGCCAGCAGCTTGGGGGGGACAGGGGGCACCAGCTCCTACGAGCAGTACTTC
v_gene: TRBV6-6; abundance: .; d_gene: TRBD1; j_gene: TRBJ2-7; CDR3aa: CASSPPTGVGAYEQYF; CDR3nt: TGTGCCAGCAGTCCCCCTACAGGGGTAGGCGCCTACGAGCAGTACTTC
v_gene: TRBV5-1; abundance: .; d_gene: TRBD2; j_gene: TRBJ2-1; CDR3aa: CASSFGGRAKNEQLF; CDR3nt: TGCGCCAGCAGCTTCGGCGGGAGGGCCAAGAATGAGCAGCTCTTC
v_gene: TRBV27; abundance: .; d_gene: TRBD1; j_gene: TRBJ1-2; CDR3aa: CASSPLGAGGPWKYGYTF; CDR3nt: TGTGCCAGCAGTCCTTTGGGGGCAGGGGGCCCGTGGAAGTATGGCTACACCTTC
v_gene: TRBV11-2; abundance: few; d_gene: .; j_gene: TRBJ2-4; CDR3aa: CASTSLENIQYF; CDR3nt: TGTGCCAGCACCTCCCTTGAAAACATTCAGTACTTC
v_gene: TRBV28; abundance: .; d_gene: .; j_gene: TRBJ1-1; CDR3aa: CASSWRGSYTEAFF; CDR3nt: TGTGCCAGCAGTTGGCGAGGGTCTTACACTGAAGCTTTCTTT
v_gene: TRBV27; abundance: .; d_gene: TRBD1; j_gene: TRBJ2-5; CDR3aa: CASSLSVDRADLQETQYF; CDR3nt: TGTGCCAGCAGTTTATCCGTTGACAGGGCTGATTTACAAGAGACCCAGTACTTC
v_gene: TRBV7-9; abundance: .; d_gene: TRBD2; j_gene: TRBJ2-1; CDR3aa: CASSSWITSDNEQFF; CDR3nt: TGTGCCAGCAGCTCCTGGATTACTAGCGACAATGAGCAGTTCTTC
v_gene: TRBV10-3; abundance: once; d_gene: .; j_gene: TRBJ1-5; CDR3aa: CAISERLGGGDMGNQPQHF; CDR3nt: TGTGCCATCAGTGAGAGACTAGGAGGGGGGGACATGGGCAATCAGCCCCAGCATTTT
v_gene: TRBV5-1; abundance: .; d_gene: .; j_gene: TRBJ2-3; CDR3aa: CASTSGIDTDTQYF; CDR3nt: TGCGCCAGCACCTCCGGGATCGACACAGATACGCAGTATTTT
v_gene: TRBV15; abundance: .; d_gene: TRBD2; j_gene: TRBJ2-3; CDR3aa: CATSTQLAGGTDTQYF; CDR3nt: TGTGCCACCAGCACCCAGCTAGCGGGGGGCACAGATACGCAGTATTTT
v_gene: TRBV7-9; abundance: .; d_gene: TRBD1; j_gene: TRBJ1-1; CDR3aa: CASSRKGAAEAFF; CDR3nt: TGTGCCAGCAGCCGTAAGGGGGCGGCTGAAGCTTTCTTT
v_gene: TRBV19; abundance: .; d_gene: .; j_gene: TRBJ2-3; CDR3aa: CASSMRLVSTDTQYF; CDR3nt: TGTGCCAGTAGTATGCGACTCGTTAGCACAGATACGCAGTATTTT
v_gene: TRBV6-6; abundance: .; d_gene: .; j_gene: TRBJ1-1; CDR3aa: CASSQMNTEAFF; CDR3nt: TGTGCCAGCTCACAGATGAACACTGAAGCTTTCTTT
v_gene: TRBV24-1; abundance: .; d_gene: TRBD2; j_gene: TRBJ2-3; CDR3aa: CATSDPGLAATDTQYF; CDR3nt: TGTGCCACCAGTGACCCGGGACTAGCTGCCACAGATACGCAGTATTTT
v_gene: TRBV4-3; abundance: few; d_gene: TRBD2; j_gene: TRBJ2-1; CDR3aa: CASSQEFLAGGFSSYNEQFF; CDR3nt: TGCGCCAGCAGCCAAGAGTTTCTAGCGGGGGGTTTTAGCTCCTACAATGAGCAGTTCTTC